This T cell receptor (beta chain) derives from a study of blood T cell repertoires in COVID-19. Profiled with immunoSEQ multiplex PCR; TCRdb holds only in-frame clones, not every one. The sample holds some 120,000 clones, about four fifths seen once. CDR1 is MNHEY and CDR2 is SVGAGI in the germline V gene. The CDR3 is 14 residues long. V was trimmed by 6 bases and J by 1 base, leaving 13 bases between them. The TCR originated in a woman aged 45-65 years with acute or convalescent COVID-19. Material for sequencing was peripheral blood. This chain connects TRBV6-5 to TRBJ2-7; unclear D gene. CDR3 in DNA: TGTGCCAGCAGAGAGAGCTACTTATCCTACGAGCAGTACTTC. Its protein is CASRESYLSYEQYF.